This passage covers 13 T cell receptor beta chains from one sample sequenced in a study of cytomegalovirus exposure and HLA in healthy donors. It was with 60 Vbeta and 13 Jbeta primers that the PCR ran. Generated by immunoSEQ multiplex PCR, the TCRdb table keeps only in-frame clones and is missing some. The repertoire holds about 150,000 clones, about 88% seen once, with less than 2.5% in the top ten. Sequenced: PBMCs. The receptor source for this set is a young woman in good health and CMV-seronegative.

J is TRBJ2-5 and V is TRBV25-1, with D hard to call. This CDR3 region has 14 residues. Germline loops: CDR1 MGHDK, CDR2 SYGVNS. V lost 4 bases to trimming and J lost 5 bases, with 14 bases between them. The CDR3 DNA reads TGTGCCAGCAGTGCCCCCTATCTTCCGGAGACCCAGTACTTC. It codes for CASSAPYLPETQYF.

The chain is built from TRBV6-6 and TRBJ2-3; 7 bases agree with TRBD1. Germline CDR1 reads MNHNY; CDR2 reads SVGAGI (reference sequence). The CDR3 is 14 amino acids. With V trimmed by 5 bases and J by 4 bases, 6 bases remained unmatched. The CDR3 nucleotides read TGTGCCAGCAGTCAGACAGGGTCCGCAGATACGCAGTATTTT. Its protein product is CASSQTGSADTQYF.

With respect to this clone: Other DNA sequences within the sample encode an identical CDR3. The gene calls are TRBV18 and TRBJ2-5; TRBD2 might be the D (6 bases). This CDR3 has 14 amino acids. The germline gives CDR1 KGHSH, CDR2 LQKENI. The ends were cut back, 1 base at V and 1 base at J, with 7 bases in the middle. The CDR3 protein is CASSPLRGQETQYF. CDR3 in DNA: TGTGCCAGCTCACCACTGCGGGGCCAAGAGACCCAGTACTTC. Combining the CDR3 with reference TRBV18 and TRBJ2-5 gives the whole variable domain NAGVMQNPRHLVRRRGQEARLRCSPMKGHSHVYWYRQLPEEGLKFMVYLQKENIIDESGMPKERFSAEFPKEGPSILRIQQVVRGDSAAYFCASSPLRGQETQYFGPGTRLLVL.

This clone was seen only a few times. V is TRBV7-8 and J is TRBJ1-5; D gene ambiguous. The CDR3 consists of 13 residues. The V and J ends lost 1 base and 10 bases respectively, with 11 bases between them. CDR1 and CDR2 (germline): SGHVS, FQNEAQ. CDR3 protein: CASSLGQIQPQHF. Here the CDR3 DNA reads TGTGCCAGCAGCTTAGGGCAGATCCAACCCCAGCATTTT.

This sequence joins TRBV7-9 and TRBJ2-7; TRBD2 might be the D (5 bases). Trimming cost V 5 bases and J 1 base, with 12 bases left between them. This CDR3 is 14 amino acids long. CDR1 is SEHNR, CDR2 FQNEAQ, per germline (reference sequence). The CDR3 is CASSQRSESYEQYF. DNA for the CDR3: TGTGCCAGCAGCCAGCGGTCAGAATCCTACGAGCAGTACTTC.

This clone was seen only once. The chain has TRBV18 and TRBJ2-5; D call uncertain. Germline CDR1 is KGHSH and CDR2 is LQKENI. The CDR3 is 13 amino acids. Trimming removed 7 bases from V and 6 bases from J, with 15 bases in between. The CDR3 reads CASFPGGGKTQYF. In DNA form, the CDR3 reads TGTGCCAGCTTTCCCGGCGGTGGAAAGACCCAGTACTTC. Variable domain in full (rest from reference TRBV18 and TRBJ2-5): NAGVMQNPRHLVRRRGQEARLRCSPMKGHSHVYWYRQLPEEGLKFMVYLQKENIIDESGMPKERFSAEFPKEGPSILRIQQVVRGDSAAYFCASFPGGGKTQYFGPGTRLLVL.

The V call is TRBV6-6, the J call TRBJ1-3; D might be TRBD1 (6 bases). Looked up from germline, CDR1 is MNHNY and CDR2 is SVGAGI (reference sequence). This CDR3 contains 15 residues. Trimming took 6 bases from V and 1 from J, leaving 13 bases between them. Here the CDR3 reads CASSQGGASGNTIYF. The CDR3 DNA sequence: TGTGCCAGCAGCCAAGGGGGGGCTTCTGGAAACACCATATATTTT.

The rearrangement joins TRBV19 to TRBJ1-1; 7 positions agree with TRBD1. CDR1 is LNHDA and CDR2 is SQIVND in the germline V gene (reference sequence). The CDR3 length is 15 residues. V gave up 6 bases and J gave up 0 bases; unmatched junction bases: 7. The CDR3 loop is CASSTGQTMNTEAFF. DNA of the CDR3: TGTGCCAGTAGCACGGGACAGACCATGAACACTGAAGCTTTCTTT.

The chain employs TRBV7-2 and TRBJ1-2; tentatively, D is TRBD1 (5 bases). Germline-derived CDR1 and CDR2 are SGHTA and FQGNSA. This CDR3 spans 13 amino acids. The V end lost 2 bases, the J end lost 1 base, and 5 bases lay between the germline ends. CDR3 sequence reads: CASSLQGNYGYTF. In DNA, the CDR3 is TGTGCCAGCAGCTTACAGGGTAACTATGGCTACACCTTC. Looking up the rest from reference TRBV7-2 and TRBJ1-2 gives the full variable domain: GAGVSQSPSNKVTEKGKDVELRCDPISGHTALYWYRQSLGQGLEFLIYFQGNSAPDKSGLPSDRFSAERTGGSVSTLTIQRTQQEDSAVYLCASSLQGNYGYTFGSGTRLTVV.

The count of this clone is one. The gene calls are TRBV19 and TRBJ2-5, with 8 bases aligning to TRBD2. Per germline, CDR1 LNHDA and CDR2 SQIVND (reference sequence). J was trimmed by 2 bases and V by 3 bases; bases with no gene match: 5. This CDR3 has 15 amino acids. CDR3 residues: CASSIIGGGQETQYF. The CDR3 DNA reads as TGTGCCAGTAGTATTATAGGCGGGGGGCAAGAGACCCAGTACTTC.

The V gene is TRBV7-2, the J gene TRBJ2-1; 8 nucleotides match TRBD2. Germline V gene data show CDR1 as SGHTA and CDR2 as FQGNSA. Unmatched junction bases numbered 11, after V lost 5 bases and J lost 5 bases. The CDR3 is 16 residues long. In DNA, the CDR3 is TGTGCCAGCAGCCTCACACCGGGACTAGGTAACAATGAGCAGTTCTTC. This sequence encodes CASSLTPGLGNNEQFF.

The CDR3 region has the DNA TGTGCCAGCAGTGACGGGACTAGCGAAGATGAGCAGTTCTTC. This sequence encodes CASSDGTSEDEQFF. The chain uses TRBV6-4 and TRBJ2-1; 10 bases are shared with TRBD2. CDR3 length equals 14 residues. V shed 2 bases, J shed 8 bases, and the junction held 3 bases outside the gene matches. Germline assignment: CDR1 MRHNA and CDR2 SNTAGT.

The genes are TRBV4-3 and TRBJ2-1, with D uncertain. This CDR3 spans 13 amino acids. Trimming removed 0 bases at V and 9 bases at J, with 9 bases between. CDR1 and CDR2 from the germline V gene are LGHNA and YSLEER. The CDR3 DNA reads TGCGCCAGCAGCCAAGAACCCTACTCTGAGCAGTTCTTC. It codes for CASSQEPYSEQFF.